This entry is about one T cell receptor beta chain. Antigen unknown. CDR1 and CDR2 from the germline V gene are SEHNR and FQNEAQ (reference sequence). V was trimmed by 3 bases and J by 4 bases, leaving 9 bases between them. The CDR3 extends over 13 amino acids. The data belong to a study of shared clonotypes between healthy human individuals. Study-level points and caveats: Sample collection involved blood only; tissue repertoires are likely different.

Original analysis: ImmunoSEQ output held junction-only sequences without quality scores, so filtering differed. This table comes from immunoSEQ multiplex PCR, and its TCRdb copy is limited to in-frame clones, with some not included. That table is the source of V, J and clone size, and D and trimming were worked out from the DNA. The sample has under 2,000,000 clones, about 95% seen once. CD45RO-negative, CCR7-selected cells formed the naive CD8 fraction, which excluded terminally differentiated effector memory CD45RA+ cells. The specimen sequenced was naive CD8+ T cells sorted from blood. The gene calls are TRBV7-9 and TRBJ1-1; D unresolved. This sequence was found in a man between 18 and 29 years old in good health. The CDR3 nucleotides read TGTGCCAGCAGCTTCTGGGAATCCACTGAAGCTTTCTTT. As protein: CASSFWESTEAFF. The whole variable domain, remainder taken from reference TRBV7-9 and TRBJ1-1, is DTGVSQNPRHKITKRGQNVTFRCDPISEHNRLYWYRQTLGQGPEFLTYFQNEAQLEKSRLLSDRFSAERPKGSFSTLEIQRTEQGDSAMYLCASSFWESTEAFFGQGTRLTVV.